One sample yielded the 27 T cell receptor beta chains listed below, sequenced in a study of cytomegalovirus exposure and HLA in healthy donors. The study ran its PCR with 60 Vbeta and 13 Jbeta primers. Clones were sequenced by immunoSEQ multiplex PCR, and TCRdb holds only the in-frame ones, with some missing. The sample has about 120,000 clones, about 70% seen once. The source material was PBMCs. Receptors originate from a woman aged 40 to 55 in good health and CMV-seronegative.

The chain employs TRBV5-5 and TRBJ1-5, with unresolved D. The CDR3 totals 16 residues. V shed 0 bases and J shed 3 bases, with 13 bases lying between them. From germline, CDR1 is SGHKS and CDR2 YYEKEE (reference sequence). The CDR3 loop reads CASSLVGGSINQPQHF. The CDR3 coding sequence is TGTGCCAGCAGCTTGGTTGGAGGTTCTATCAATCAGCCCCAGCATTTT. The variable domain in full, with the rest retrieved from reference TRBV5-5 and TRBJ1-5, is DAGVTQSPTHLIKTRGQQVTLRCSPISGHKSVSWYQQVLGQGPQFIFQYYEKEERGRGNFPDRFSARQFPNYSSELNVNALLLGDSALYLCASSLVGGSINQPQHFGDGTRLSIL.

This clone was observed a handful of times. The chain is built from TRBV10-3 and TRBJ2-5; 7 nucleotides match TRBD2. Germline V gives CDR1 ENHRY, CDR2 SYGVKD. This CDR3 comprises 17 residues. The trim removed 0 bases at V and 2 bases at J, leaving 9 bases unmatched. CDR3 in amino acids: CAISESTGGGGQETQYF. CDR3 DNA: TGTGCCATCAGTGAGTCGACGGGGGGTGGAGGGCAAGAGACCCAGTACTTC.

The V and J genes are TRBV7-9 and TRBJ2-1; the match to TRBD1 covers 8 bases. From germline, CDR1 is SEHNR and CDR2 FQNEAQ (reference sequence). The CDR3 consists of 16 residues. J gave up 3 bases and V 8 bases, and 12 bases lay outside the gene matches. The CDR3 DNA follows: TGTGCCAGCGGGCAGGGGGCACGGACTGTCTACAATGAGCAGTTCTTC. Translation: CASGQGARTVYNEQFF.

The chain couples TRBV11-3 to TRBJ2-3; 7 nucleotides line up with TRBD1. This CDR3 region has 15 residues. The J segment lost 1 base and the V segment lost 1 base, leaving 2 bases of the junction unmatched. Germline V lookup: CDR1 SGHNT, CDR2 YENEEA. The CDR3 here is CASSLATGGTDTQYF. The CDR3 coding sequence is TGTGCCAGCAGCTTAGCAACAGGGGGCACAGATACGCAGTATTTT.

The chain joins TRBV4-2 to TRBJ2-2; 12 bases are a match to TRBD2. J was trimmed by 1 base and V by 3 bases; bases with no gene match: 9. CDR3 length: 19 residues. From germline, CDR1 is LGHNA and CDR2 YNFKEQ. The CDR3 reads CASSHPRQGLAGNTGELFF. CDR3 coding DNA: TGTGCCAGCAGCCATCCCCGGCAGGGACTAGCGGGGAACACCGGGGAGCTGTTTTTT.

The rearrangement links TRBV29-1 to TRBJ2-3; D ambiguous. With 6 bases removed from V and 4 bases from J, the gap between germline ends came to 11 bases. Germline V gives CDR1 SQVTM, CDR2 ANQGSEA. This CDR3 contains 12 residues. CDR3 sequence reads: CSVDAGSDTQYF. CDR3 DNA: TGCAGCGTCGACGCCGGGTCAGATACGCAGTATTTT.

Here the CDR3 reads CASSDRPGNTEAFF. The CDR3 bases are TGCGCCAGCAGTGATCGCCCGGGGAACACTGAAGCTTTCTTT. This chain connects TRBV10-2 to TRBJ1-1; no clear D. The germline gives CDR1 WSHSY, CDR2 SAAADI. Trimming took 3 bases from V and 1 from J, leaving 9 bases between them. This CDR3 spans 14 amino acids.

The chain has TRBV7-2 and TRBJ1-1; TRBD1 matches at 7 bases. With V trimmed by 6 bases and J by 0 bases, 13 bases remained unmatched. In germline, CDR1 is SGHTA, CDR2 FQGNSA. The CDR3 has 17 residues. Here the CDR3 DNA reads TGTGCCAGCAGACTAGGGGGCGGTTGGCAGCTGAACACTGAAGCTTTCTTT. Its protein product is CASRLGGGWQLNTEAFF.

The chain combines TRBV18 with TRBJ2-7; TRBD2 is a possible D gene (6 bases). The CDR3 runs 14 residues. Germline CDR1 is KGHSH and CDR2 is LQKENI. The germline V and J ends were trimmed by 5 bases and 0 bases, with 11 bases remaining between them. The CDR3 DNA reads as TGTGCCAGCTCAACGGCGGGGAACTCCTACGAGCAGTACTTC. Protein product: CASSTAGNSYEQYF. Full variable domain (outside the CDR3, taken from reference TRBV18 and TRBJ2-7): NAGVMQNPRHLVRRRGQEARLRCSPMKGHSHVYWYRQLPEEGLKFMVYLQKENIIDESGMPKERFSAEFPKEGPSILRIQQVVRGDSAAYFCASSTAGNSYEQYFGPGTRLTVT.

The chain employs TRBV28 and TRBJ2-1, with D unclear. Trimming stripped 8 bases from V and 3 bases from J, with 14 bases between. Germline CDR1 is MDHEN and CDR2 is SYDVKM. The CDR3 loop spans 14 amino acids. The CDR3 nucleotides read TGTGCCAGCGGGTCTCGGCGGTACTACAATGAGCAGTTCTTC. Protein sequence: CASGSRRYYNEQFF.

Comments on this clone: A read error may produce the germline difference seen at one junction end. The chain is built from TRBV7-3 and TRBJ2-3; 9 nucleotides match TRBD2. The CDR3 runs to 17 residues. CDR1 is SGHTA and CDR2 is FQGTGA in the germline V gene. CDR3 amino acids: CASSLTGAGGPTDTQYF. The CDR3 DNA sequence: TGTGCCAGCAGCCTAACGGGGGCGGGAGGGCCCACAGATACGCAGTATTTT.

The chain joins TRBV7-9 to TRBJ1-4, with D perhaps TRBD1 (5 bases). Trimming removed 5 bases from V and 4 bases from J, with 14 bases in between. CDR1 SEHNR and CDR2 FQNEAQ come from the germline V gene (reference sequence). The CDR3 is 15 residues long. The DNA of the CDR3 is TGTGCCAGCAGCCCACTACAGGTTGATAATGAAAAACTGTTTTTT. Amino acids: CASSPLQVDNEKLFF.

The CDR3 region is CASSSTGAHEKLFF. CDR3 sequence (DNA): TGTGCCAGCAGCTCCACAGGGGCGCATGAAAAACTGTTTTTT. The genes are TRBV5-6 and TRBJ1-4, with TRBD1 matching over 7 bases. J was trimmed by 6 bases and V by 3 bases; bases with no gene match: 5. Germline CDR1 reads SGHDT; CDR2 reads YYEEEE. The CDR3 spans 14 residues. Together with reference TRBV5-6 and TRBJ1-4, the CDR3 gives the full variable domain: DAGVTQSPTHLIKTRGQQVTLRCSPKSGHDTVSWYQQALGQGPQFIFQYYEEEERQRGNFPDRFSGHQFPNYSSELNVNALLLGDSALYLCASSSTGAHEKLFFGSGTQLSVL.

The chain combines TRBV5-6 with TRBJ2-5; D uncertain. The DNA end lines up better with TRBJ2-7; the J call may be wrong. Germline V gene data show CDR1 as SGHDT and CDR2 as YYEEEE. There are 11 residues in the CDR3. CDR3 protein: CASNRQAEQYF. DNA for the CDR3: TGTGCCAGCAACCGTCAGGCCGAGCAGTACTTC.

V gene TRBV4-1 combines with J gene TRBJ1-5; TRBD1 aligns across 11 bases. Germline assignment: CDR1 MGHRA and CDR2 YSYEKL. V gave up 4 bases and J gave up 1 base; unmatched junction bases: 12. This CDR3 has 19 amino acids. CDR3 in amino acids: CASSPEPHRTGGSNQPQHF. Here the CDR3 DNA reads TGCGCCAGCAGCCCGGAACCCCATAGGACAGGGGGCAGCAATCAGCCCCAGCATTTT.

This clone has more than one count but fewer than ten. The gene calls are TRBV2 and TRBJ2-7, with D tentatively TRBD1 (6 bases). The CDR3 is made up of 13 amino acids. V was clipped by 5 bases and J by 3 bases, with 11 bases between them. Germline V gives CDR1 SNHLY, CDR2 FYNNEI. The CDR3 is CASSFSGDYEQYF. CDR3 nucleotide sequence: TGTGCCAGCAGTTTCTCAGGGGACTACGAGCAGTACTTC. Combining the CDR3 with reference TRBV2 and TRBJ2-7 gives the whole variable domain EPEVTQTPSHQVTQMGQEVILRCVPISNHLYFYWYRQILGQKVEFLVSFYNNEISEKSEIFDDQFSVERPDGSNFTLKIRSTKLEDSAMYFCASSFSGDYEQYFGPGTRLTVT.

The gene calls are TRBV10-3 and TRBJ1-5, with D possibly TRBD1 on 5 matching bases. Trimming took 7 bases from V and 1 from J, leaving 17 bases between them. This CDR3 spans 16 amino acids. Germline assignment: CDR1 ENHRY and CDR2 SYGVKD. The CDR3 protein is CAIKGEGGRSNQPQHF. The CDR3 DNA reads as TGTGCCATCAAAGGGGAGGGAGGACGGAGCAATCAGCCCCAGCATTTT.

The chain has TRBV6-5 and TRBJ1-5, with TRBD1 as a possible D gene (5 bases). V lost 4 bases and J lost 6, with 10 bases in between. This CDR3 has 13 residues. The V gene's germline CDR1 is MNHEY and CDR2 SVGAGI. The CDR3 here is CASSSGFRQPQHF. CDR3 nucleotide sequence: TGTGCCAGCAGTTCAGGGTTCCGTCAGCCCCAGCATTTT.

In this sample, this clone turned up a few times. This chain connects TRBV11-2 to TRBJ2-5; D remains unclear. The CDR3 has 13 amino acids. Trimming left V 5 bases short and J 5 bases short, with 12 bases between. Germline CDR1 is SGHAT and CDR2 is FQNNGV. CDR3 residues: CASSTNPPETQYF. CDR3 DNA: TGTGCCAGCAGCACAAACCCCCCCGAGACCCAGTACTTC.

V gene TRBV4-3 combines with J gene TRBJ2-3, with TRBD1 matching 7 bases. V gave up 0 bases and J gave up 2 bases; unmatched junction bases: 11. The CDR3 has 18 amino acids. The germline gives CDR1 LGHNA, CDR2 YSLEER. The CDR3 here is CASSQDLVRTGLTDTQYF. The DNA of the CDR3 is TGCGCCAGCAGCCAAGATCTGGTAAGGACAGGCCTCACAGATACGCAGTATTTT.

This clone has more than one count but fewer than ten. The J gene is TRBJ2-1, the V gene TRBV7-3; 7 bases match TRBD2. In germline, CDR1 is SGHTA, CDR2 FQGTGA. Trimming at V came to 1 base and at J to 7 bases, leaving 10 bases not matched to a gene. The CDR3 length is 16 residues. The CDR3 DNA sequence: TGTGCCAGCAGCTTAATTGGGCGGGAGTTAAGGAATGAGCAGTTCTTC. This codes for CASSLIGRELRNEQFF.

The chain uses TRBV5-6 and TRBJ2-6; D perhaps matches TRBD2 (6 bases). Germline V gene lookup returns CDR1 SGHDT and CDR2 YYEEEE. The V end was cut by 5 bases, the J end by 2 bases, with 11 bases between. The CDR3 length is 15 residues. This CDR3 reads CASRYWGAGANVLTF. CDR3 in DNA: TGTGCCAGCAGATACTGGGGGGCTGGGGCCAACGTCCTGACTTTC. Filled out from reference TRBV5-6 and TRBJ2-6, the complete variable domain reads DAGVTQSPTHLIKTRGQQVTLRCSPKSGHDTVSWYQQALGQGPQFIFQYYEEEERQRGNFPDRFSGHQFPNYSSELNVNALLLGDSALYLCASRYWGAGANVLTFGAGSRLTVL.

This rearrangement joins TRBV5-1 to TRBJ2-5, with 7 bases fitting TRBD1. Germline loops: CDR1 SGHRS, CDR2 YFSETQ. The length of the CDR3 is 14 residues. Losses at the gene ends were 4 bases for V and 2 bases for J; bases not matched to a gene: 5. The CDR3 DNA follows: TGCGCCAGCAGCGTCGGGACAGCACAAGAGACCCAGTACTTC. Amino acids: CASSVGTAQETQYF.

This chain connects TRBV5-6 to TRBJ2-7; 12 bases match TRBD2. The CDR3 loop spans 14 amino acids. Germline trimming cut 4 bases from V and 3 bases from J; bases unmatched to any gene: 2. The germline V gene encodes CDR1 SGHDT and CDR2 YYEEEE. The CDR3 here is CASSPGLAGYEQYF. Here the CDR3 DNA reads TGTGCCAGCAGCCCGGGACTAGCGGGCTACGAGCAGTACTTC.

This chain joins TRBV5-1 and TRBJ1-2; D uncertain. The CDR3 length is 12 residues. Trimming left V 0 bases short and J 4 bases short, with 4 bases between. Germline CDR1 SGHRS, CDR2 YFSETQ. CDR3 region: CASSLESYGYTF. The CDR3 bases are TGCGCCAGCAGCTTGGAGAGCTATGGCTACACCTTC.

The rearrangement uses TRBV27 and TRBJ1-6, with D unresolved. Trimming took 6 bases from V and 4 from J, leaving 7 bases between them. The CDR3 covers 13 residues. Looked up from germline, CDR1 is MNHEY and CDR2 is SMNVEV (reference sequence). CDR3 in amino acids: CASSDKYNSPLHF. The CDR3 nucleotides are TGTGCCAGCAGCGACAAATATAATTCACCCCTCCACTTT.

This rearrangement joins TRBV2 to TRBJ1-5; TRBD1 is a possible D gene (6 bases). The V gene lost 6 bases and the J gene lost 4 bases, with 16 bases spanning the gap. The CDR3 is 15 residues long. Germline lookup yields CDR1 SNHLY and CDR2 FYNNEI. Here the CDR3 reads CASRGGPENNQPQHF. The CDR3 nucleotides read TGTGCCAGCAGGGGGGGGCCCGAAAATAATCAGCCCCAGCATTTT.